A single sample is the source of the 30 T cell receptor beta chains below, sequenced in a study of T-cell reconstitution after alpha-beta-depleted transplantation in children. Preparing the TCRbeta library involved the use of unique molecular identifiers. TCRdb processed the PCR reads anew with MiXCR; each CDR3 protein has one entry. The data contain approximately 300,000 distinct CDR3 sequences, around a tenth of them seen just once; the ten biggest clones take up 7.5%. Sequenced here: PBMCs, sampled before TCRalphabeta/CD19-depleted stem cell transplant. These TCRs come from a boy under three years old with acute myeloid leukemia, due to receive a stem cell transplant.

The V call is TRBV20-1, the J call TRBJ2-3, with D unclear. Trimming stripped 1 base from V and 1 base from J, with 9 bases between. Germline assignment: CDR1 DFQATT and CDR2 SNEGSKA (reference sequence). The CDR3 spans 14 residues. The CDR3 sequence is CSARVSSRTDTQYF. CDR3 coding DNA: TGCAGTGCTAGAGTGTCTAGTCGCACAGATACGCAGTATTTT.

This clonotype was detected a few times. This chain joins TRBV7-9 and TRBJ1-5; D gene ambiguous. The CDR3 is made up of 8 amino acids. Trimming shortened V by 11 bases and J by 7 bases, and 3 bases separated the two germline ends. Germline CDR1 SEHNR, CDR2 FQNEAQ (reference sequence). The CDR3 protein is CAVQPQHF. CDR3 nucleotide sequence: TGTGCCGTCCAGCCCCAGCATTTT.

J is TRBJ2-7 and V is TRBV28; D may be TRBD1 (5 bases). Germline CDR1 is MDHEN and CDR2 is SYDVKM. Trimming removed 7 bases at V and 4 bases at J, with 11 bases between. This CDR3 comprises 12 residues. The CDR3 DNA sequence: TGTGCCAGCAAAAGGGGTTTATACGAGCAGTACTTC. Amino acid sequence: CASKRGLYEQYF.

This clonotype was found many times. This chain links TRBV20-1 with TRBJ2-5; D unclear. The CDR3 extends over 12 amino acids. CDR1 is DFQATT and CDR2 is SNEGSKA in the germline V gene (reference sequence). The germline V and J ends were trimmed by 3 bases and 2 bases, with 7 bases remaining between them. The chain's CDR3 is CSASSPQETQYF. CDR3 DNA sequence: TGCAGTGCTAGTAGCCCGCAAGAGACCCAGTACTTC.

Details on this clonotype: A single base separates this from a much larger clone, so it may be a read error. This chain connects TRBV27 to TRBJ2-1; weak D call: TRBD2 (6 bases). CDR1 is MNHEY, CDR2 SMNVEV, per germline (reference sequence). The CDR3 has 15 amino acids. CDR3 amino acids: CASSSLGGRNNEKFF. Here the CDR3 DNA reads TGTGCCAGCAGTTCTCTGGGGGGTCGCAACAATGAGAAGTTCTTC.

There are many counts of this clonotype. The V and J genes are TRBV7-9 and TRBJ2-1; TRBD2 aligns across 10 bases. The CDR3 has 15 residues. Germline V gene lookup returns CDR1 SEHNR and CDR2 FQNEAQ (reference sequence). Trimming removed 10 bases from V and 12 bases from J; junction bases left unmatched: 18. The CDR3: CAMQSGTSAQYAQFF. The DNA of the CDR3 is TGTGCCATGCAATCCGGGACTAGCGCACAATATGCGCAGTTCTTC.

This clonotype was recorded a few times. The gene calls are TRBV3-1 and TRBJ2-7; TRBD2 matches 13 bases. The germline V gene encodes CDR1 LGHDT and CDR2 YNNKEL (reference sequence). The length of the CDR3 is 19 residues. Trimming at V came to 1 base and at J to 1 base, leaving 10 bases not matched to a gene. In DNA form, the CDR3 reads TGTGCCAGCAGCCAAGCCGGACTAGCGGGGGCCCACGTATCCTACGAGCAGTACTTC. Translating it yields CASSQAGLAGAHVSYEQYF.

This clonotype was seen ten or more times. The rearrangement links TRBV5-1 to TRBJ2-7; 8 bases are a match to TRBD1. With V trimmed by 5 bases and J by 3 bases, 10 bases remained unmatched. This CDR3 region has 15 residues. From germline, CDR1 is SGHRS and CDR2 YFSETQ. CDR3 bases: TGCGCCAGCAGTACGACGGGACAGGTGTACTACGAGCAGTACTTC. Translation gives CASSTTGQVYYEQYF.

This clonotype came up a few times. This chain uses TRBV4-3 with TRBJ1-6; tentative D call: TRBD1 (5 bases). V was trimmed by 1 base and J by 13 bases, leaving 14 bases between them. The germline CDR1 and CDR2 sequences are LGHNA and YSLEER. The CDR3 spans 14 residues. CDR3 sequence: CASSQVGGQAPLHF. The CDR3 DNA sequence: TGCGCCAGCAGCCAAGTAGGCGGACAAGCCCCCCTCCACTTT.

CDR3 loop: CASLSGTGGSYEQYF. CDR3 nucleotide sequence: TGTGCCAGCCTTTCCGGGACAGGGGGCTCCTACGAGCAGTACTTC. The rearrangement uses TRBV28 and TRBJ2-7; 11 bases fit TRBD1. Germline V CDR1 and CDR2: MDHEN, SYDVKM. V shed 8 bases, J shed 0 bases, and the junction held 6 bases outside the gene matches. This CDR3 is 15 amino acids long.

In this sample, this clonotype turned up many times. The chain recombines TRBV20-1 with TRBJ2-7; D might be TRBD1 (6 bases). Germline V CDR1 and CDR2: DFQATT, SNEGSKA (reference sequence). This CDR3 comprises 15 residues. Trimming left V 3 bases short and J 0 bases short, with 15 bases between. The CDR3 DNA sequence: TGCAGTGCTAGGGATTACAGGGCTTACTCCTACGAGCAGTACTTC. It is translated as CSARDYRAYSYEQYF.

This clonotype occurred many times. The junction and the germline gene differ at one end; a read error may be behind it. The genes are TRBV3-1 and TRBJ2-3; D may be TRBD1 or TRBD2 (5 bases each). In germline, CDR1 is LGHDT, CDR2 YNNKEL (reference sequence). This CDR3 comprises 15 residues. For the CDR3, the DNA is TGTGCCAGCAGCCGGGGCGGGTCTAGCACGGATACGCAGTATTTT. Its translation is CASSRGGSSTDTQYF.

This clonotype was seen a few times. V gene TRBV18 combines with J gene TRBJ2-7, with 8 bases identical to TRBD2. With V trimmed by 2 bases and J by 9 bases, 12 bases remained unmatched. CDR3 length: 15 amino acids. Germline V gives CDR1 KGHSH, CDR2 LQKENI. The CDR3 spells CASSPTSGRTKRQYF. CDR3 in DNA: TGTGCCAGCTCACCAACTAGCGGACGGACCAAACGGCAGTACTTC.

This clonotype was seen many times. V gene TRBV20-1 combines with J gene TRBJ2-7; TRBD1 matches 10 bases. Germline CDR1 DFQATT, CDR2 SNEGSKA (reference sequence). Trimming took 4 bases from V and 2 from J; bases not matched to a gene: 5. The CDR3 length is 14 residues. DNA for the CDR3: TGCAGTGCTAATAGGGACAGGGGCACCTACGAGCAGTACTTC. Translating it yields CSANRDRGTYEQYF.

This clonotype was recorded at least ten times. The chain carries TRBV20-1 and TRBJ2-7; D might be TRBD2 (5 bases). CDR3 size: 14 residues. Per germline, CDR1 DFQATT and CDR2 SNEGSKA (reference sequence). V was pared by 5 bases and J by 0 bases, with 14 bases between. CDR3 nucleotide sequence: TGCAGTGCTGGCGGACGGAGGTCCTCCTACGAGCAGTACTTC. Translated, it gives CSAGGRRSSYEQYF.

This clonotype was seen repeatedly, ten times or more. The rearrangement uses TRBV5-1 and TRBJ2-7; D might be TRBD2 (6 bases). The length of the CDR3 is 16 residues. The germline V gene encodes CDR1 SGHRS and CDR2 YFSETQ. V shed 7 bases and J shed 0 bases, with 20 bases lying between them. The CDR3 region has the DNA TGCGCCAGCGCGGGACCTGGGTCAGGGAGCTCCTACGAGCAGTACTTC. Protein product: CASAGPGSGSSYEQYF.

Ten or more counts support this clonotype. The chain carries TRBV7-3 and TRBJ1-2, with D uncertain. V lost 1 base to trimming and J lost 4 bases, with 13 bases between them. The CDR3 loop spans 15 amino acids. Germline V gene sequence: CDR1 SGHTA, CDR2 FQGTGA. The CDR3 bases are TGTGCCAGCAGCTTAAATCCAGGTTCCTTCTATGGCTACACCTTC. It yields the protein CASSLNPGSFYGYTF. The whole variable domain, remainder taken from reference TRBV7-3 and TRBJ1-2, is GAGVSQTPSNKVTEKGKYVELRCDPISGHTALYWYRQSLGQGPEFLIYFQGTGAADDSGLPNDRFFAVRPEGSVSTLKIQRTERGDSAVYLCASSLNPGSFYGYTFGSGTRLTVV.

This clonotype was counted at least ten times. This sequence joins TRBV6-2 or TRBV6-3 and TRBJ1-5, with 8 bases lining up with TRBD1. V shed 5 bases, J shed 7 bases, and the junction held 7 bases outside the gene matches. Germline CDR1 reads MNHEY; CDR2 reads SVGEGT. CDR3 length: 14 amino acids. The CDR3 spells CASSRTGGGQPQHF. As DNA, the CDR3 is TGTGCCAGCAGTCGAACAGGGGGGGGACAGCCCCAGCATTTT.

V usage is TRBV7-1 and J usage is TRBJ2-3, with 11 positions matching TRBD2. TRBV7-1 is assigned to the ORF class and has an uncertain function. The J segment lost 0 bases and the V segment lost 4 bases, leaving 3 bases of the junction unmatched. This CDR3 spans 16 amino acids. The CDR3 bases are TGTGCCAGCAGCTACGTAGCGGGAGGGAGCACAGATACGCAGTATTTT. Translation: CASSYVAGGSTDTQYF.

This chain links TRBV19 with TRBJ1-5, with no clear D. This CDR3 contains 15 residues. Trimming stripped 5 bases from V and 0 bases from J, with 11 bases between. Germline V lookup: CDR1 LNHDA, CDR2 SQIVND (reference sequence). The CDR3 DNA reads as TGTGCCAGTAGTCTGATGGGTTATAGCAATCAGCCCCAGCATTTT. Protein: CASSLMGYSNQPQHF.

This clonotype was found a few times. The gene calls are TRBV4-2 and TRBJ2-1; D might be TRBD2 (5 bases). The V gene's germline CDR1 is LGHNA and CDR2 YNFKEQ. Trimming stripped 4 bases from V and 7 bases from J, with 8 bases between. This CDR3 spans 12 amino acids. The DNA of the CDR3 is TGTGCCAGCAGCCCCACTAGAAATGAGCAGTTCTTC. It codes for CASSPTRNEQFF.

This clonotype was recorded many times. CDR3 region: CAIPYEQYF. Written as DNA, the CDR3 is TGTGCCATCCCCTACGAGCAGTACTTC. The chain employs TRBV14 and TRBJ2-7; D remains ambiguous. CDR3 length: 9 amino acids. Germline-derived CDR1 and CDR2 are SGHDN and FVKESK. The V end lost 10 bases, the J end lost 2 bases, and 3 bases lay between the germline ends. The whole variable domain, filled in from reference TRBV14 and TRBJ2-7, reads EAGVTQFPSHSVIEKGQTVTLRCDPISGHDNLYWYRRVMGKEIKFLLHFVKESKQDESGMPNNRFLAERTGGTYSTLKVQPAELEDSGVYFCAIPYEQYFGPGTRLTVT.

This clonotype was seen a few times. The V gene is TRBV11-2, the J gene TRBJ2-2; 15 bases fit TRBD2. Germline lookup yields CDR1 SGHAT and CDR2 FQNNGV. This CDR3 spans 18 amino acids. Losses at the gene ends were 3 bases for V and 4 bases for J; bases not matched to a gene: 6. Here the CDR3 reads CASSLPGLAGGITGELFF. CDR3 nucleotide sequence: TGTGCCAGCAGCTTGCCGGGACTAGCGGGGGGAATCACCGGGGAGCTGTTTTTT.

This clonotype was recorded many times. This rearrangement joins TRBV6-2 or TRBV6-3 to TRBJ2-7, with D perhaps being TRBD1 or TRBD2 (6 bases each). This CDR3 contains 15 residues. From germline, CDR1 is MNHEY and CDR2 SVGEGT. Trimming cost V 0 bases and J 6 bases, with 15 bases left between them. The CDR3 is CASSYSARGGIEQYF. CDR3 sequence (DNA): TGTGCCAGCAGTTACTCTGCCAGGGGAGGAATCGAGCAGTACTTC.

This clonotype was detected many times. The chain has TRBV9 and TRBJ2-5; 8 bases are shared with TRBD1. Trimming cost V 10 bases and J 5 bases; bases outside gene matches: 4. The CDR3 runs to 11 residues. Per the germline V gene, CDR1 is SGDLS and CDR2 is YYNGEE. CDR3 DNA: TGTGCCTCAGGGGGCATGGAGACCCAGTACTTC. It is translated as CASGGMETQYF. Based on the CDR3 plus reference TRBV9 and TRBJ2-5, the full variable domain is DSGVTQTPKHLITATGQRVTLRCSPRSGDLSVYWYQQSLDQGLQFLIQYYNGEERAKGNILERFSAQQFPDLHSELNLSSLELGDSALYFCASGGMETQYFGPGTRLLVL.

V gene TRBV5-1 combines with J gene TRBJ2-7, with D perhaps matching TRBD2 (5 bases). The V and J ends lost 2 bases and 3 bases respectively, with 12 bases between them. There are 14 residues in the CDR3. Per the germline V gene, CDR1 is SGHRS and CDR2 is YFSETQ. The DNA for the CDR3 is TGCGCCAGCAGCTTAGCGGCGACCAGCTACGAGCAGTACTTC. The encoded protein is CASSLAATSYEQYF.

This clonotype was picked up many times. This chain joins TRBV19 and TRBJ2-2; the D gene is possibly TRBD1 (5 bases). The CDR3 extends over 15 amino acids. Germline V gene sequence: CDR1 LNHDA, CDR2 SQIVND (reference sequence). The V and J ends lost 3 bases and 3 bases respectively, with 11 bases between them. The CDR3 nucleotides read TGTGCCAGTAGTATCCCAGGGCGTGACACCGGGGAGCTGTTTTTT. Translation: CASSIPGRDTGELFF.

The chain uses TRBV5-1 and TRBJ2-5, with D tentatively TRBD2 (5 bases). Germline V lookup: CDR1 SGHRS, CDR2 YFSETQ. The V end lost 4 bases, the J end lost 0 bases, and 16 bases lay between the germline ends. The CDR3 is made up of 16 amino acids. CDR3: CASSPTRMGYQETQYF. CDR3 coding DNA: TGCGCCAGCAGCCCCACTAGAATGGGCTACCAAGAGACCCAGTACTTC.

On this clonotype itself: A single base separates this from a much larger clone, so it may be a read error. The rearrangement uses TRBV18 and TRBJ2-4; TRBD2 might be the D (5 bases). V lost 2 bases and J 2 bases, leaving 10 bases between the germline ends. There are 15 residues in the CDR3. Germline values: CDR1 KGHSH, CDR2 LQKENI. The CDR3 region has the DNA TGTGCCAGCTCACCAAACAGCGGAACCAAAAACATTCAGTACTTC. Translated: CASSPNSGTKNIQYF.

This clonotype occurred many times. The chain employs TRBV5-1 and TRBJ1-4; TRBD1 matches 7 bases. V was clipped by 2 bases and J by 4 bases; unmatched bases: 5. Germline-derived CDR1 and CDR2 are SGHRS and YFSETQ. The CDR3 sequence is 15 residues long. The CDR3 region is CASSFDGTVNEKLFF. CDR3 sequence (DNA): TGCGCCAGCAGCTTCGATGGGACAGTTAATGAAAAACTGTTTTTT.